What follows is one T cell receptor beta chain and its context. Its antigen is not identified. Investigators isolated RNA and reverse transcribed it into cDNA to act as the sequencing template. The protocol was immunoSEQ multiplex PCR, while the TCRdb copy is restricted to in-frame clones and leaves out a portion. The sample carries about 100,000 clones, just under 60% recorded once. This sample was included in a study of CD8+ T cells in alopecia areata. Study summary: Twice a day, 5 to 10 mg of oral tofacitinib was administered to treated patients. Findings of the study overall: With one nonresponder, baseline CD8+ expansion's link to response remains uncertain. Compared with normal scalp, lesional scalp had higher clonality and more expanded CD8+ clones. Normal skin's resident alphabeta T cells are also sequenced in scalp samples.

This sample's treatment: oral pan-JAK inhibitor, 5-10 mg twice daily. The CDR3 consists of 11 residues. The germline CDR1 and CDR2 sequences are GTSNPN and SVGIG (reference sequence). The TCR sequence derives from a human donor with alopecia areata. The chain is built from TRBV30 and TRBJ2-7, with 7 bases fitting TRBD1. Sample: CD8+ T cells sorted from blood, taken at approximately week 55, from a patient treated with tofacitinib. CDR3 sequence: CAARQGDEQYF. CDR3 in DNA: TGTGCTGCGAGGCAGGGGGACGAGCAGTACTTC. The full variable domain, in which reference TRBV30 and TRBJ2-7 provide the parts outside the CDR3, is SQTIHQWPATLVQPVGSPLSLECTVEGTSNPNLYWYRQAAGRGLQLLFYSVGIGQISSEVPQNLSASRPQDRQFILSSKKLLLSDSGFYLCAARQGDEQYFGPGTRLTVT.